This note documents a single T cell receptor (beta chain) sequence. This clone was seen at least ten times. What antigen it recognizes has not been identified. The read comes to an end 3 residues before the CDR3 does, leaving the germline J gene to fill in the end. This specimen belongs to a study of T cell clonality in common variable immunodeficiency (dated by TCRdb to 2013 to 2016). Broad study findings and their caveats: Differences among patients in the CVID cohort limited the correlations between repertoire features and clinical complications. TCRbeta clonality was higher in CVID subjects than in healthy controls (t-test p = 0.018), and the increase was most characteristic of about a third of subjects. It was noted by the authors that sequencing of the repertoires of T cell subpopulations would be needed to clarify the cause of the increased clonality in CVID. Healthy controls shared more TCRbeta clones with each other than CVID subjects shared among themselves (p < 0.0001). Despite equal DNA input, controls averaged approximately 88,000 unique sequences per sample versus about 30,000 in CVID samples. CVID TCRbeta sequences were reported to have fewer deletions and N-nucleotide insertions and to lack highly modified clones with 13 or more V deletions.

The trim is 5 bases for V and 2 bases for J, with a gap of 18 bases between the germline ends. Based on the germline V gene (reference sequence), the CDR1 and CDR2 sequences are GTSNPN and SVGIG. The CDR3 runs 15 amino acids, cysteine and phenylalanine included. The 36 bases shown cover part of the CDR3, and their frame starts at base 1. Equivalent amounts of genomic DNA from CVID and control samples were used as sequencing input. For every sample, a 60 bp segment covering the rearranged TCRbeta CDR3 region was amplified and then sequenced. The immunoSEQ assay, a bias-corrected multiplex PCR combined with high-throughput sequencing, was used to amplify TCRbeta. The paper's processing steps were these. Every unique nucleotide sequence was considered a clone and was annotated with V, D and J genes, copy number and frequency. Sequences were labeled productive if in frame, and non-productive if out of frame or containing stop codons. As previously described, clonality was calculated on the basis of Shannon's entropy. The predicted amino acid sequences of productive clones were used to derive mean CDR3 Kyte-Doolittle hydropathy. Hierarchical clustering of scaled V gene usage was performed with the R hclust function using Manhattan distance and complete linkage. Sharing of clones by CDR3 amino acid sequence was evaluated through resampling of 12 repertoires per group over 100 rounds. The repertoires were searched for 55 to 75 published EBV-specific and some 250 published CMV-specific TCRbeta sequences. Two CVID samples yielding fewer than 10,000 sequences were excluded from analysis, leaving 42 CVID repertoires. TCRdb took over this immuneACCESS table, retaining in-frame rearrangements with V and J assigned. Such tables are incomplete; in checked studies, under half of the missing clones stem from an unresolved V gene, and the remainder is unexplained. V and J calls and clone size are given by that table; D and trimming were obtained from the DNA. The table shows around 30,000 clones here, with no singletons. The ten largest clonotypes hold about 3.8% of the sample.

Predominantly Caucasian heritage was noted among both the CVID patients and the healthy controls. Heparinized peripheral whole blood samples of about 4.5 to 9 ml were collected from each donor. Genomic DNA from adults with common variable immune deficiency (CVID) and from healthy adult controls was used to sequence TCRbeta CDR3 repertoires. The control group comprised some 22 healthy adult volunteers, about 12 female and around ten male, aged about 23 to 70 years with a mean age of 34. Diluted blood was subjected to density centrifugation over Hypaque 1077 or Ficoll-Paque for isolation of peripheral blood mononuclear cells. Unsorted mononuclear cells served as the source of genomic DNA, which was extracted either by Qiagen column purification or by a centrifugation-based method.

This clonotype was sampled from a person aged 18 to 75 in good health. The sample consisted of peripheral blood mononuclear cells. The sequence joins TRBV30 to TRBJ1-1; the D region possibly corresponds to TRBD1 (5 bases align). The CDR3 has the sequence CAWGLAGGGNTEAFF. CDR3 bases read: TGTGCCTGGGGACTTGCGGGGGGGGGAAACACTGAA.